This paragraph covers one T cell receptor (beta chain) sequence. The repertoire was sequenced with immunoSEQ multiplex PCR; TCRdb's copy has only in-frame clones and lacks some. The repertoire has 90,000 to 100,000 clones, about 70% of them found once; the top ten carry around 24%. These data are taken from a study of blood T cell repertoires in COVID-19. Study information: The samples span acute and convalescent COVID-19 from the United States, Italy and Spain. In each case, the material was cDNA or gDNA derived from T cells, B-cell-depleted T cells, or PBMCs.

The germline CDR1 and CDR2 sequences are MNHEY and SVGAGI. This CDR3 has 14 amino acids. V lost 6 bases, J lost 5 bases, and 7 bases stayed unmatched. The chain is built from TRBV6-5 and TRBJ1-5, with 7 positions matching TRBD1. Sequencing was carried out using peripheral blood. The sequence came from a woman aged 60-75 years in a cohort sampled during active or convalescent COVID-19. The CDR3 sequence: CASRIQGGDQPQHF. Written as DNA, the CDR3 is TGTGCCAGCAGAATCCAGGGGGGAGATCAGCCCCAGCATTTT.